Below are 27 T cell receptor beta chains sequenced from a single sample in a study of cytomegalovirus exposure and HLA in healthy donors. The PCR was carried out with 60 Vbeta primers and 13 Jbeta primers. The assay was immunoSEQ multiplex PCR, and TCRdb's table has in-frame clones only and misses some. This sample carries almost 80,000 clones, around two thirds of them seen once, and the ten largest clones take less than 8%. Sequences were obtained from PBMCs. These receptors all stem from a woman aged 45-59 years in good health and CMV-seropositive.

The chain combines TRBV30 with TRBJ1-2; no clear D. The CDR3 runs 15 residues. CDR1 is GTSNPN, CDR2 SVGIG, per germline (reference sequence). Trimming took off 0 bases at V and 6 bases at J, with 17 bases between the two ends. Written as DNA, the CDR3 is TGTGCCTGGAGTGTCGGGGAAAGGGTCACAAATGGCTACACCTTC. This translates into CAWSVGERVTNGYTF. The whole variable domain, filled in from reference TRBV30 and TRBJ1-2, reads SQTIHQWPATLVQPVGSPLSLECTVEGTSNPNLYWYRQAAGRGLQLLFYSVGIGQISSEVPQNLSASRPQDRQFILSSKKLLLSDSGFYLCAWSVGERVTNGYTFGSGTRLTVV.

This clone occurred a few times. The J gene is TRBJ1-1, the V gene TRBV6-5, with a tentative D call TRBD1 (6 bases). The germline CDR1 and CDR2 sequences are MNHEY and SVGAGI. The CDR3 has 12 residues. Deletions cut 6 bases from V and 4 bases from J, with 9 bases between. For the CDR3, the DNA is TGTGCCAGCAGAAGGACAGTCACTGAAGCTTTCTTT. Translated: CASRRTVTEAFF.

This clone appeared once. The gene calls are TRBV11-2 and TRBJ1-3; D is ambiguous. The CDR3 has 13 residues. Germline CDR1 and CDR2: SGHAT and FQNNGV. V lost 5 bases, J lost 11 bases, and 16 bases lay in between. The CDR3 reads CASSPTTEFAIYF. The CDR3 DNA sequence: TGTGCCAGCAGCCCGACTACCGAGTTCGCCATATATTTT.

The CDR3 loop is CASSYFGTSNTEAFF. In DNA, the CDR3 is TGTGCCAGCAGTTACTTCGGGACTTCCAACACTGAAGCTTTCTTT. The rearrangement uses TRBV6-5 and TRBJ1-1; a weak D match, TRBD1 (5 bases). The CDR3 has 15 residues. Deletions cut 1 base from V and 2 bases from J, with 11 bases between. Germline V CDR1 and CDR2: MNHEY, SVGAGI.

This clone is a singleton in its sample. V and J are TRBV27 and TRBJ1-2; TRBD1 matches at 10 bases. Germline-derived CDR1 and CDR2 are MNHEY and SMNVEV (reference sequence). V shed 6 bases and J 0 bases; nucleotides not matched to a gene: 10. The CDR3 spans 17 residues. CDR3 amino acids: CASREHRDRGTNYGYTF. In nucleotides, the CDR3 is TGTGCCAGCAGAGAACACCGGGACAGGGGCACTAACTATGGCTACACCTTC.

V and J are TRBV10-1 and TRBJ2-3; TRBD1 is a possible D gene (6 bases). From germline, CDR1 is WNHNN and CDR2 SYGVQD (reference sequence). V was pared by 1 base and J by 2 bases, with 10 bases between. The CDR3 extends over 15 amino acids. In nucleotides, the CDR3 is TGCGCCAGCAGTGAGTTGGGGGCCCTCACAGATACGCAGTATTTT. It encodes CASSELGALTDTQYF.

CDR3 in amino acids: CASSLRLGFVNEQYF. CDR3 sequence (DNA): TGTGCCAGCAGTTTGAGGCTTGGGTTCGTTAACGAGCAGTACTTC. The genes are TRBV27 and TRBJ2-7; no definite D call. V gave up 3 bases and J gave up 5 bases, with 17 bases separating them. The CDR3 is 15 amino acids. The germline V gene encodes CDR1 MNHEY and CDR2 SMNVEV (reference sequence).

The CDR3 spells CASSIIRGGEKLFF. In DNA form, the CDR3 reads TGTGCCAGTAGTATAATCAGGGGTGGTGAAAAACTGTTTTTT. The chain joins TRBV19 to TRBJ1-4, with D maybe TRBD1 (6 bases). In germline, CDR1 is LNHDA, CDR2 SQIVND (reference sequence). The V gene lost 2 bases and the J gene lost 7 bases, with 11 bases spanning the gap. The CDR3 sequence is 14 residues long.

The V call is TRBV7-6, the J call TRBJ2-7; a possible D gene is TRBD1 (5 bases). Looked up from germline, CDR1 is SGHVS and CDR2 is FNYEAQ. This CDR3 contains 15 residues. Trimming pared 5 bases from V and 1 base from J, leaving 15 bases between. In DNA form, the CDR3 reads TGTGCCAGCAGCCATGCTCGGACACCTTCCTACGAGCAGTACTTC. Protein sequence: CASSHARTPSYEQYF.

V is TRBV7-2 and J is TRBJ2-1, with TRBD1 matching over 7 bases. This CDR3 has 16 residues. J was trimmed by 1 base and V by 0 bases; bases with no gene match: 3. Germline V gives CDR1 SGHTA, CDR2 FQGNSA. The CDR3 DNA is TGTGCCAGCAGCTTAGCCTGGGACAGTTCCTACAATGAGCAGTTCTTC. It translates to CASSLAWDSSYNEQFF. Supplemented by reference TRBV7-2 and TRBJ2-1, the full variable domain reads GAGVSQSPSNKVTEKGKDVELRCDPISGHTALYWYRQSLGQGLEFLIYFQGNSAPDKSGLPSDRFSAERTGGSVSTLTIQRTQQEDSAVYLCASSLAWDSSYNEQFFGPGTRLTVL.

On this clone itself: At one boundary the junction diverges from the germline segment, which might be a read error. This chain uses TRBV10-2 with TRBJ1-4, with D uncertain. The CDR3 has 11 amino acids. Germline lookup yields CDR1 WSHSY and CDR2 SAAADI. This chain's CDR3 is CASSDSFSRKF. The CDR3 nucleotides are TGCGCCAGCAGTGACTCCTTTTCCAGAAAGTTT.

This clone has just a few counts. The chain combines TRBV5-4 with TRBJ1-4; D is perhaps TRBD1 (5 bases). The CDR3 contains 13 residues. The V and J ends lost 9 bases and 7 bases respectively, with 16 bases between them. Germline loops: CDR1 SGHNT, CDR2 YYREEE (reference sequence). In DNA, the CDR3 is TGTGCCACCGGGACGGGAGAGGGTGAAAAACTGTTTTTT. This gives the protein CATGTGEGEKLFF.

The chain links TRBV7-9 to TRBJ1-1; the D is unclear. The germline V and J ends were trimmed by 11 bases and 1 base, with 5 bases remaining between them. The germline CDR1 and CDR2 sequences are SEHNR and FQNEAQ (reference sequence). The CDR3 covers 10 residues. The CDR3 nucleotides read TGTGCCCTGTGGAACACTGAAGCTTTCTTT. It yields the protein CALWNTEAFF.

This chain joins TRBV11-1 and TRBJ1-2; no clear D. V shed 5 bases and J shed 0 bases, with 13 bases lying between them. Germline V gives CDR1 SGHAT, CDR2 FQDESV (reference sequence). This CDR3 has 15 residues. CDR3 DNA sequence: TGTGCCAGCAGCAGATCCTCACAAACTAACTATGGCTACACCTTC. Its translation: CASSRSSQTNYGYTF.

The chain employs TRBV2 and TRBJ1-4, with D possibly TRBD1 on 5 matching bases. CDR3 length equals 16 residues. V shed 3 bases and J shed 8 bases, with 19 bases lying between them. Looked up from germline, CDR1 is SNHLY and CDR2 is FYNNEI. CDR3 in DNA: TGTGCCAGCAGTGATCCGAAGGGGCTACTAAAGGAAAAACTGTTTTTT. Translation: CASSDPKGLLKEKLFF.

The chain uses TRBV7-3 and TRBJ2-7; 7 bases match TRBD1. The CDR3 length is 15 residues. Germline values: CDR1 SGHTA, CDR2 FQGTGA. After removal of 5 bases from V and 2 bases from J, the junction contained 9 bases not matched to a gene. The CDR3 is CASSPQDRRTYEQYV. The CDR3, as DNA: TGTGCCAGCAGCCCTCAGGACAGGCGAACCTACGAGCAGTACGTC.

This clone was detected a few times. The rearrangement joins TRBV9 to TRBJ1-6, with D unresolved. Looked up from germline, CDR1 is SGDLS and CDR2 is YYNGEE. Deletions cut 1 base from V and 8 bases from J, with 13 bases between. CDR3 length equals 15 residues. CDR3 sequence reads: CASSVFSAPDSPLHF. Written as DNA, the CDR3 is TGTGCCAGCAGCGTATTCAGCGCACCGGATTCACCCCTCCACTTT.

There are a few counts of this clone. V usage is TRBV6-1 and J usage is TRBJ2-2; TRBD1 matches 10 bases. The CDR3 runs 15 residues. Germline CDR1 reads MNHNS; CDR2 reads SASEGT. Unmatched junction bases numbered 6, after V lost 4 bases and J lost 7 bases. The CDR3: CASSAQGQGFGELFF. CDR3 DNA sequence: TGTGCCAGCAGTGCCCAGGGACAGGGGTTCGGGGAGCTGTTTTTT.

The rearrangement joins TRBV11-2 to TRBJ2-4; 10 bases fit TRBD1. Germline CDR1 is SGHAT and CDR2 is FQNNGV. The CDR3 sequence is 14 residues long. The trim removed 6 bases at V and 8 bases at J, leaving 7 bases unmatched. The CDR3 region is CASSGQGEIYIQYF. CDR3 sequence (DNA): TGTGCCAGCAGTGGACAGGGGGAGATATACATTCAGTACTTC.

CDR3 region: CASSSSGGGLTYEQYF. The CDR3 region has the DNA TGTGCCAGTAGTTCGAGCGGCGGGGGCCTTACCTACGAGCAGTACTTC. The J gene is TRBJ2-7, the V gene TRBV19; D possibly corresponds to TRBD2 (7 bases). The V gene lost 5 bases and the J gene lost 2 bases, with 19 bases spanning the gap. The CDR3 consists of 16 residues. Per germline, CDR1 LNHDA and CDR2 SQIVND (reference sequence). The full variable domain, in which reference TRBV19 and TRBJ2-7 provide the parts outside the CDR3, is DGGITQSPKYLFRKEGQNVTLSCEQNLNHDAMYWYRQDPGQGLRLIYYSQIVNDFQKGDIAEGYSVSREKKESFPLTVTSAQKNPTAFYLCASSSSGGGLTYEQYFGPGTRLTVT.

CDR3 loop: CASSLRQGHEQFF. In DNA form, the CDR3 reads TGTGCCAGCAGCTTAAGACAGGGACATGAGCAGTTCTTC. The chain has TRBV11-3 and TRBJ2-1; 7 positions match TRBD1. The V gene end was trimmed by 2 bases and the J gene end by 8 bases; junction bases not matched to a gene: 3. This CDR3 has 13 residues. Looked up from germline, CDR1 is SGHNT and CDR2 is YENEEA.

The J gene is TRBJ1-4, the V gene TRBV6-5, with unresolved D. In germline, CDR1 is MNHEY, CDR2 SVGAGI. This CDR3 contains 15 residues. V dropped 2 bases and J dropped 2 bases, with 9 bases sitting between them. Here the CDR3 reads CASSYAGSTNEKLFF. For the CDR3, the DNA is TGTGCCAGCAGTTACGCGGGAAGCACTAATGAAAAACTGTTTTTT.

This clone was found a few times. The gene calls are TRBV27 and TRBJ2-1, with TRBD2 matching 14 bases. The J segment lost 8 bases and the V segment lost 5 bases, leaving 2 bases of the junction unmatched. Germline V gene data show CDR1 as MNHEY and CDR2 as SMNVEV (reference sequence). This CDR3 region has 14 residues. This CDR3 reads CASSQGLAGDEQFF. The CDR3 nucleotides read TGTGCCAGCAGTCAGGGACTAGCGGGGGATGAGCAGTTCTTC.

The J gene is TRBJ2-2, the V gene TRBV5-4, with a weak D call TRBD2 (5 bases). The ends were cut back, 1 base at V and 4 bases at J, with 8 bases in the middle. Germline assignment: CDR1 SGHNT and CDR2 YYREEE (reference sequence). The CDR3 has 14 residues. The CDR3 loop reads CASSLPRVTGELFF. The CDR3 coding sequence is TGTGCCAGCAGCTTGCCGCGGGTCACCGGGGAGCTGTTTTTT.

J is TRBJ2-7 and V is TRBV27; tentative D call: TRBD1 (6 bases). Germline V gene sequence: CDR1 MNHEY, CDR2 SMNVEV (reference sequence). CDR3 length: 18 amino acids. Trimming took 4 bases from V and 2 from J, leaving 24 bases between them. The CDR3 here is CASSSSRWTAQEAYEQYV. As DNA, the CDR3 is TGTGCCAGCAGTTCATCGCGTTGGACAGCCCAGGAAGCCTACGAGCAGTACGTC.

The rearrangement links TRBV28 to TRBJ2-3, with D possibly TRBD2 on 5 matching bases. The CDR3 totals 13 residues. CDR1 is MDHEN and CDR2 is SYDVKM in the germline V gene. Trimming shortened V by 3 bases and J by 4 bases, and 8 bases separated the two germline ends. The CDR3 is CASSFPRADTQYF. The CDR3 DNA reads TGTGCCAGCAGTTTCCCGCGGGCAGATACGCAGTATTTT.

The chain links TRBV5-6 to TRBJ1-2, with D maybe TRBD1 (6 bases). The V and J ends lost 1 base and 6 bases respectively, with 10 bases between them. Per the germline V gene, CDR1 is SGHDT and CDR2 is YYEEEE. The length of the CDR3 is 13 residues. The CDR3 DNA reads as TGTGCCAGCAGCTTGATGGGGGCCGATGGCTACACCTTC. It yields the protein CASSLMGADGYTF.